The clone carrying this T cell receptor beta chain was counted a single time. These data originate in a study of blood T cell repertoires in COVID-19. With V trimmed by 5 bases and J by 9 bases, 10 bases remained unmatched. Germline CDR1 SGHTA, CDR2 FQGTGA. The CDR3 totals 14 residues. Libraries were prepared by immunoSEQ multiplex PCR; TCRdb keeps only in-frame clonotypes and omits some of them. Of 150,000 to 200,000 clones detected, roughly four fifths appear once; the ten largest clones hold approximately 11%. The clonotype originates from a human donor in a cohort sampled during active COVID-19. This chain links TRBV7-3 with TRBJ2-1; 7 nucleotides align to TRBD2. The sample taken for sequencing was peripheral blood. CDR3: CASSQNGWGGEQFF. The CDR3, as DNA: TGTGCCAGCAGCCAGAATGGATGGGGGGGTGAGCAGTTCTTC.